A single sample is the source of the 26 T cell receptor beta chains below, sequenced in a study of T-cell memory formation after mild COVID-19 listed by TCRdb under 2021. Library construction relied on 5' RACE. The sequencer listed for this sample is Illumina NovaSeq 6000. In TCRdb, the public reads were trimmed at Q25 with fastp and aligned with MiXCR, with productive beta chains retained. Each entry merges the rows of one CDR3 protein and shows their most common DNA and genes. This sample has hundreds of thousands of distinct CDR3 sequences in its table, and around 20% of those were observed once. Roughly 8.4% of the sample is taken by the ten largest. Sequenced input: PBMCs or a T cell subset sorted from them (not recorded which). All receptors come from an adult woman who had mild COVID-19 (a few samples of this study predate the infection). The sample titles of this study are shuffled in the database, so cell type and time point are left out; the donor was told from shared clones.

The J gene is TRBJ1-2, the V gene TRBV7-3; 7 bases are shared with TRBD1. Germline trimming cut 5 bases from V and 4 bases from J; bases unmatched to any gene: 13. Germline loops: CDR1 SGHTA, CDR2 FQGTGA. CDR3 length equals 16 residues. The CDR3 loop is CASSTTQGGRPYGYTF. The CDR3 coding sequence is TGTGCCAGCAGCACAACCCAGGGGGGTAGGCCCTATGGCTACACCTTC.

The V call is TRBV5-1, the J call TRBJ1-5; 7 bases agree with TRBD1. The CDR3 extends over 15 amino acids. V gave up 1 base and J gave up 8 bases; unmatched junction bases: 9. Germline CDR1 reads SGHRS; CDR2 reads YFSETQ. The chain's CDR3 is CASSLLGTAGEPQHF. For the CDR3, the DNA is TGCGCCAGCAGCTTGTTAGGGACAGCCGGCGAGCCCCAGCATTTT.

J is TRBJ2-2 and V is TRBV6-5, with D possibly matching TRBD2 (6 bases). With 0 bases removed from V and 3 bases from J, the gap between germline ends came to 11 bases. Germline loops: CDR1 MNHEY, CDR2 SVGAGI. This CDR3 has 16 residues. The CDR3 loop reads CASSYSTGEDTGELFF. The DNA of the CDR3 is TGTGCCAGCAGTTACTCAACGGGAGAAGACACCGGGGAGCTGTTTTTT.

The sample holds a few counts of this clonotype. This chain uses TRBV12-3 or TRBV12-4 with TRBJ1-3; D remains unclear. This CDR3 is 14 amino acids long. With 2 bases removed from V and 2 bases from J, the gap between germline ends came to 7 bases. CDR3 in DNA: TGTGCCAGCAGTTTATGGGGAACTGGAAACACCATATATTTT. Protein product: CASSLWGTGNTIYF.

In its sample, this clonotype was seen many times. The chain recombines TRBV10-3 with TRBJ1-6; D is ambiguous. Germline V gene data show CDR1 as ENHRY and CDR2 as SYGVKD. Trimming took off 6 bases at V and 1 base at J, with 7 bases between the two ends. This CDR3 is built from 14 residues. CDR3: CAIRRDSYNSPLHF. In DNA form, the CDR3 reads TGTGCCATCAGGCGGGATTCCTATAATTCACCCCTCCACTTT.

The rearrangement uses TRBV29-1 and TRBJ2-3, with D possibly being TRBD1 or TRBD2 (5 bases each). CDR1 and CDR2 (germline): SQVTM, ANQGSEA. V was clipped by 3 bases and J by 2 bases, with 12 bases between them. The CDR3 covers 14 residues. The CDR3 DNA reads as TGCAGCGTTGAGGGGGAAAGTGCCACAGATACGCAGTATTTT. Its protein is CSVEGESATDTQYF.

There are a few counts of this clonotype. This sequence joins TRBV15 and TRBJ2-5; 7 nucleotides agree with TRBD1. V was pared by 5 bases and J by 1 base, with 13 bases of the junction left unmatched. Germline V gene data show CDR1 as LNHNV and CDR2 as YYDKDF (reference sequence). CDR3 length: 17 residues. The chain's CDR3 is CATSAPGRGPIQETQYF. The CDR3, as DNA: TGTGCCACCAGCGCCCCAGGTAGGGGGCCGATCCAAGAGACCCAGTACTTC.

This clonotype was detected ten times or more. The CDR3 nucleotides read TGTGCCACCAGTGATTTCCGACAGAGCTATGGCTACACCTTC. It codes for CATSDFRQSYGYTF. V is TRBV24-1 and J is TRBJ1-2; TRBD1 might be the D (5 bases). The CDR3 consists of 14 residues. The V end was cut by 1 base, the J end by 4 bases, with 9 bases between. Germline loops: CDR1 KGHDR, CDR2 SFDVKD.

The DNA for the CDR3 is TGTGCCAGCAGCTTACCTAGCGCAGATACGCAGTATTTT. Translating it yields CASSLPSADTQYF. The chain joins TRBV7-9 to TRBJ2-3, with a weak D call TRBD2 (6 bases). This CDR3 is built from 13 residues. V dropped 2 bases and J dropped 4 bases, with 7 bases sitting between them. Germline V gene sequence: CDR1 SEHNR, CDR2 FQNEAQ (reference sequence). Based on the CDR3 plus reference TRBV7-9 and TRBJ2-3, the full variable domain is DTGVSQNPRHKITKRGQNVTFRCDPISEHNRLYWYRQTLGQGPEFLTYFQNEAQLEKSRLLSDRFSAERPKGSFSTLEIQRTEQGDSAMYLCASSLPSADTQYFGPGTRLTVL.

This clonotype appeared many times. V gene TRBV20-1 combines with J gene TRBJ2-3, with 12 bases fitting TRBD2. CDR3 length: 14 amino acids. The V segment lost 2 bases and the J segment 7 bases; nucleotides outside the gene matches: 4. From germline, CDR1 is DFQATT and CDR2 SNEGSKA (reference sequence). This CDR3 reads CSARRGLAGYTQYF. DNA of the CDR3: TGCAGTGCTAGAAGGGGACTAGCGGGCTATACGCAGTATTTT.

On this clonotype itself: At one boundary the junction diverges from the germline segment, which might be a read error. This chain uses TRBV5-1 with TRBJ2-7; TRBD1 aligns across 10 bases. The germline gives CDR1 SGHRS, CDR2 YFSETQ. The CDR3 runs to 13 residues. In nucleotides, the CDR3 is TGTGCCAGCAGCGGGACAGGGGACTACGAGCAGTACTTC. Translated: CASSGTGDYEQYF.

The chain joins TRBV27 to TRBJ1-6, with D possibly TRBD1 on 5 matching bases. The CDR3 runs to 12 residues. Germline CDR1 is MNHEY and CDR2 is SMNVEV (reference sequence). The ends were cut back, 6 bases at V and 10 bases at J, with 10 bases in the middle. CDR3 coding DNA: TGTGCCAGCAGCCAGAGACAGTCACCCCTCCACTTT. As protein: CASSQRQSPLHF.

In its sample, this clonotype was seen a few times. V gene TRBV12-3 or TRBV12-4 combines with J gene TRBJ2-7, with D perhaps TRBD1 (6 bases). Trimming left V 3 bases short and J 4 bases short, with 10 bases between. The CDR3 runs to 13 residues. Here the CDR3 DNA reads TGTGCCAGCAGTTTTTGGGGGACATACGAGCAGTACTTC. Amino acids: CASSFWGTYEQYF.

This clonotype was counted only a few times. The V call is TRBV4-2, the J call TRBJ1-2; D possibly corresponds to TRBD1 (6 bases). The CDR3 covers 15 residues. The germline V gene has CDR1 LGHNA and CDR2 YNFKEQ. V lost 0 bases and J lost 2, with 10 bases in between. Here the CDR3 DNA reads TGTGCCAGCAGCCAAGATAAGGGGGGAAACTATGGCTACACCTTC. Its translation: CASSQDKGGNYGYTF.

The chain is built from TRBV14 and TRBJ2-1; no clear D gene. V was shortened by 0 bases and J by 16 bases, with 16 bases between the two germline ends. The CDR3 has 13 residues. Germline V gives CDR1 SGHDN, CDR2 FVKESK. The CDR3 loop is CASSQDTAYRSFF. As DNA, the CDR3 is TGTGCCAGCAGCCAAGACACAGCATATAGGTCCTTCTTC.

The rearrangement links TRBV19 to TRBJ1-6, with D hard to call. The CDR3 contains 15 residues. Germline CDR1 is LNHDA and CDR2 is SQIVND (reference sequence). Trimming shortened V by 6 bases and J by 4 bases, and 13 bases separated the two germline ends. The CDR3 is CASRKSPRYNSPLHF. The CDR3 DNA follows: TGTGCCAGTAGGAAGTCACCGAGGTATAATTCACCCCTCCACTTT.

This clonotype was seen more than once but under ten times. V is TRBV5-1 and J is TRBJ2-2; D is tentatively TRBD1 or TRBD2 (5 bases each). The V gene lost 4 bases and the J gene lost 5 bases, with 21 bases spanning the gap. CDR3 length: 17 residues. The germline gives CDR1 SGHRS, CDR2 YFSETQ. CDR3 region: CASSPTQGVTGTGELFF. The CDR3 bases are TGCGCCAGCAGCCCAACCCAGGGCGTGACGGGGACCGGGGAGCTGTTTTTT.

The CDR3 protein is CAISESQPVYNSPLHF. The CDR3 DNA is TGTGCCATCAGTGAATCGCAGCCCGTATATAATTCACCCCTCCACTTT. The chain recombines TRBV10-3 with TRBJ1-6; D unresolved. CDR1 is ENHRY, CDR2 SYGVKD, per germline. With 3 bases removed from V and 4 bases from J, the gap between germline ends came to 13 bases. The CDR3 runs to 16 residues.

The J gene is TRBJ2-7, the V gene TRBV7-6; perhaps TRBD1 as D (5 bases). Germline V lookup: CDR1 SGHVS, CDR2 FNYEAQ. Trimming pared 3 bases from V and 5 bases from J, leaving 14 bases between. CDR3 size: 14 residues. Here the CDR3 reads CASSFARGYDEQYF. In DNA, the CDR3 is TGTGCCAGCAGCTTCGCAAGGGGCTACGACGAGCAGTACTTC.

This clonotype has more than one count but fewer than ten. The rearrangement uses TRBV12-3 or TRBV12-4 and TRBJ2-5; TRBD1 aligns across 9 bases. Trimming cost V 5 bases and J 2 bases; bases outside gene matches: 6. There are 15 residues in the CDR3. Here the CDR3 DNA reads TGTGCCAGCAGTCGCCGGGGGACAGGGCAAGAGACCCAGTACTTC. Translating gives CASSRRGTGQETQYF.

CDR3 loop: CASSPPLQGRGYTF. The CDR3 DNA is TGTGCCAGCAGCCCACCTCTACAGGGCCGTGGCTACACCTTC. The chain uses TRBV13 and TRBJ1-2; possible D gene TRBD1, 6 bases. CDR1 is PRHDT, CDR2 FYEKMQ, per germline (reference sequence). Trimming took 5 bases from V and 7 from J, leaving 17 bases between them. The CDR3 has 14 residues.

This rearrangement joins TRBV2 to TRBJ2-7; the D gene is possibly TRBD2 (6 bases). Between the trimmed V and J ends, which lost 2 bases and 5 bases, there was a span of 13 bases. The CDR3 runs 14 residues. The germline CDR1 and CDR2 sequences are SNHLY and FYNNEI. Written as DNA, the CDR3 is TGTGCCAGCAGTGAATTCACGGGGGTGAACGAGCAGTACTTC. Residues: CASSEFTGVNEQYF. Variable domain in full (rest from reference TRBV2 and TRBJ2-7): EPEVTQTPSHQVTQMGQEVILRCVPISNHLYFYWYRQILGQKVEFLVSFYNNEISEKSEIFDDQFSVERPDGSNFTLKIRSTKLEDSAMYFCASSEFTGVNEQYFGPGTRLTVT.

Ten or more counts support this clonotype. The gene calls are TRBV27 and TRBJ2-5; D not certain. This CDR3 region has 11 residues. V was shortened by 6 bases and J by 2 bases, with 4 bases between the two germline ends. Germline CDR1 MNHEY, CDR2 SMNVEV (reference sequence). The CDR3 coding sequence is TGTGCCAGCAGGGGACAAGAGACCCAGTACTTC. Encoded protein: CASRGQETQYF.

There are a few counts of this clonotype. The chain employs TRBV29-1 and TRBJ1-1; D not certain. Per germline, CDR1 SQVTM and CDR2 ANQGSEA. V lost 6 bases to trimming and J lost 0 bases, with 17 bases between them. CDR3 size: 15 residues. This CDR3 is CSVEMTAALNTEAFF. CDR3 nucleotide sequence: TGCAGCGTAGAGATGACTGCCGCTTTGAACACTGAAGCTTTCTTT. The full variable domain, rest sourced from reference TRBV29-1 and TRBJ1-1, is SAVISQKPSRDICQRGTSLTIQCQVDSQVTMMFWYRQQPGQSLTLIATANQGSEATYESGFVIDKFPISRPNLTFSTLTVSNMSPEDSSIYLCSVEMTAALNTEAFFGQGTRLTVV.

The rearrangement uses TRBV12-3 or TRBV12-4 and TRBJ2-3, with 12 bases identical to TRBD2. This CDR3 comprises 18 residues. Unmatched junction bases numbered 15, after V lost 5 bases and J lost 6 bases. This CDR3 reads CASSPPVGLAGGSDTQYF. The CDR3 DNA sequence: TGTGCCAGCAGTCCCCCGGTCGGGCTAGCGGGAGGGTCTGATACGCAGTATTTT.

Only a few counts were recorded for this clonotype. The chain recombines TRBV18 with TRBJ2-7, with TRBD1 matching 10 bases. There are 16 residues in the CDR3. V shed 1 base, J shed 3 bases, and the junction held 6 bases outside the gene matches. Germline lookup yields CDR1 KGHSH and CDR2 LQKENI. The CDR3 is CASSPLSGTGVYEQYF. The DNA for the CDR3 is TGTGCCAGCTCACCACTAAGCGGGACAGGGGTCTACGAGCAGTACTTC.